This T cell receptor beta chain was found in a study of blood T cell repertoires in COVID-19. Overall study context: PBMCs, B-cell-depleted T cells, or T cells provided the cDNA or gDNA that made up the material.

The germline CDR1 and CDR2 sequences are LGHDT and YNNKEL (reference sequence). Trimming shortened V by 4 bases and J by 7 bases, and 10 bases separated the two germline ends. The CDR3 is made up of 13 amino acids. The table came from immunoSEQ multiplex PCR; TCRdb's copy has only in-frame clones and leaves some out. This sample has roughly 200,000 clones, with about 95% found just once. The source is a man younger than 45 with COVID-19, enrolled during active disease. The chain is built from TRBV3-1 (or the pseudogene TRBV3-2) and TRBJ2-2, with D tentatively TRBD1 (5 bases). The material sequenced was peripheral blood. The CDR3 loop reads CASSRQGHGELFF. Here the CDR3 DNA reads TGTGCCAGCAGCCGCCAGGGTCACGGGGAGCTGTTTTTT.